These 25 T cell receptor beta chains were all obtained from the same sample, sequenced in a study of shared clonotypes between healthy human individuals. The data were produced by immunoSEQ multiplex PCR, yet TCRdb's version contains in-frame clones alone and is incomplete. The table lists approximately 1,000,000 clones, 75% to 85% of them singletons. The sequenced sample was memory CD4+ T cells from PBMCs. Stated subset: CD45RA-negative fraction. Receptor source: a man between 18 and 35 years old in good health. Some clones in this sample may be carry-over from other donors' samples.

V usage is TRBV29-1 and J usage is TRBJ1-1; the D is unclear. Trimming removed 3 bases at V and 2 bases at J, with 7 bases between. CDR3 length: 12 residues. Looked up from germline, CDR1 is SQVTM and CDR2 is ANQGSEA. CDR3 DNA: TGCAGCGTTGACAGGTTTAACACTGAAGCTTTCTTT. Translation gives CSVDRFNTEAFF.

This clone was recorded at least ten times. This chain connects TRBV2 to TRBJ1-3, with D possibly matching TRBD1 (5 bases). The germline V gene has CDR1 SNHLY and CDR2 FYNNEI. With 8 bases removed from V and 4 bases from J, the gap between germline ends came to 12 bases. CDR3 length: 13 amino acids. Written as DNA, the CDR3 is TGTGCCAGCTGCCGGGACTCGGGAAACACCATATATTTT. This gives the protein CASCRDSGNTIYF.

The J gene is TRBJ2-3, the V gene TRBV29-1, with D maybe TRBD1 (5 bases). The germline gives CDR1 SQVTM, CDR2 ANQGSEA. CDR3 length: 14 amino acids. V gave up 3 bases and J gave up 1 base, with 11 bases separating them. The CDR3 DNA is TGCAGCGTTGAGTTATGGGGCCGCACAGATACGCAGTATTTT. Translated, it gives CSVELWGRTDTQYF.

J is TRBJ2-3 and V is TRBV29-1; 8 positions agree with TRBD1. The CDR3 sequence is 13 residues long. Germline loops: CDR1 SQVTM, CDR2 ANQGSEA. V was pared by 7 bases and J by 5 bases, with 8 bases of the junction left unmatched. The CDR3 sequence is CSADRGKRDTQYF. DNA of the CDR3: TGCAGCGCTGACAGGGGCAAGAGAGATACGCAGTATTTT.

This sequence joins TRBV30 and TRBJ2-3; 9 positions agree with TRBD2. Germline values: CDR1 GTSNPN, CDR2 SVGIG (reference sequence). This CDR3 has 14 residues. V lost 8 bases and J lost 4; bases outside the gene matches: 10. The CDR3 protein is CANLAAGGADTQYF. The CDR3 DNA sequence: TGTGCCAACTTGGCTGCGGGAGGGGCAGATACGCAGTATTTT.

Comments on this clone: Other DNA sequences in this specimen translate into the identical CDR3. V is TRBV15 and J is TRBJ1-2; 10 nucleotides match TRBD1. The CDR3 covers 14 residues. Looked up from germline, CDR1 is LNHNV and CDR2 is YYDKDF (reference sequence). V lost 0 bases to trimming and J lost 5 bases; unmatched junction nucleotides: 0. The CDR3: CATSREGQGYGYTF. The CDR3 DNA is TGTGCCACCAGCAGAGAGGGACAGGGGTATGGCTACACCTTC.

The table lists this clone with a count of one. CDR3 residues: CASSRTGGGYEQYF. CDR3 nucleotides: TGTGCCAGCAGCCGCACCGGGGGCGGGTACGAGCAGTACTTC. The chain recombines TRBV7-9 with TRBJ2-7; D may be TRBD1 or TRBD2 (6 bases each). CDR1 SEHNR and CDR2 FQNEAQ come from the germline V gene (reference sequence). This CDR3 is built from 14 residues. V was shortened by 5 bases and J by 4 bases, with 15 bases between the two germline ends. Full variable domain (outside the CDR3, taken from reference TRBV7-9 and TRBJ2-7): DTGVSQNPRHKITKRGQNVTFRCDPISEHNRLYWYRQTLGQGPEFLTYFQNEAQLEKSRLLSDRFSAERPKGSFSTLEIQRTEQGDSAMYLCASSRTGGGYEQYFGPGTRLTVT.

This clone turned up a few times. The chain is built from TRBV7-2 and TRBJ1-6; D unresolved. The length of the CDR3 is 13 residues. Germline V CDR1 and CDR2: SGHTA, FQGNSA. Between the trimmed V and J ends, which lost 1 base and 8 bases, there was a span of 6 bases. CDR3 nucleotides: TGTGCCAGCAGCTTAGTAAGGGATTCACCCCTCCACTTT. This sequence encodes CASSLVRDSPLHF.

The chain is built from TRBV11-2 and TRBJ2-1; D may match TRBD1 or TRBD2 (5 bases each). Per germline, CDR1 SGHAT and CDR2 FQNNGV. The V gene lost 5 bases and the J gene lost 5 bases, with 13 bases spanning the gap. The CDR3 sequence is 14 residues long. The CDR3 DNA reads TGTGCCAGCAGCCTGGGGCCTAGCCACAATGAGCAGTTCTTC. Translating gives CASSLGPSHNEQFF.

V gene TRBV7-8 combines with J gene TRBJ2-7, with 8 bases lining up with TRBD1. CDR3 length: 14 residues. The ends lost 5 bases at V and 2 bases at J; junction bases unmatched: 5. In germline, CDR1 is SGHVS, CDR2 FQNEAQ. The CDR3 reads CASSPDRATYEQYF. In DNA, the CDR3 is TGTGCCAGCAGCCCGGACAGGGCCACCTACGAGCAGTACTTC.

This chain's CDR3 is CASSAQGQASYNEQFF. The CDR3 DNA reads as TGTGCCAGCAGTGCCCAGGGACAGGCCTCCTACAATGAGCAGTTCTTC. V is TRBV25-1 and J is TRBJ2-1; TRBD1 matches 8 bases. The V and J ends lost 4 bases and 0 bases, in that order; junction bases with no gene match: 5. CDR1 MGHDK and CDR2 SYGVNS come from the germline V gene. The CDR3 runs 16 residues.

The rearrangement joins TRBV27 to TRBJ2-6, with 7 bases that match TRBD2. The CDR3 runs to 17 residues. The germline V gene encodes CDR1 MNHEY and CDR2 SMNVEV (reference sequence). J lost 0 bases, V lost 8 bases, and 10 bases had no gene match. The CDR3 loop is CASRLRGGNSGANVLTF. CDR3 nucleotides: TGTGCCAGCCGCCTCCGCGGGGGTAACTCTGGGGCCAACGTCCTGACTTTC.

The chain employs TRBV11-2 and TRBJ1-2; D gene uncertain. This CDR3 region has 12 residues. Germline CDR1 is SGHAT and CDR2 is FQNNGV. Trimming stripped 1 base from V and 8 bases from J, with 8 bases between. The CDR3 nucleotides read TGTGCCAGCAGCTTAGGCTGGTTGGGCTACACCTTC. This translates into CASSLGWLGYTF.

The chain has TRBV28 and TRBJ2-5; 12 nucleotides align to TRBD2. CDR3 length equals 16 residues. J was trimmed by 3 bases and V by 8 bases; bases with no gene match: 10. The germline gives CDR1 MDHEN, CDR2 SYDVKM. DNA for the CDR3: TGTGCCAGCGTCCCCTGGACTAGCGGGAATAAAGAGACCCAGTACTTC. Its translation: CASVPWTSGNKETQYF. The complete variable domain, with remaining parts taken from reference TRBV28 and TRBJ2-5, reads DVKVTQSSRYLVKRTGEKVFLECVQDMDHENMFWYRQDPGLGLRLIYFSYDVKMKEKGDIPEGYSVSREKKERFSLILESASTNQTSMYLCASVPWTSGNKETQYFGPGTRLLVL.

The V call is TRBV7-3, the J call TRBJ2-3; D unresolved. V shed 0 bases and J shed 3 bases, with 7 bases lying between them. The germline CDR1 and CDR2 sequences are SGHTA and FQGTGA. The CDR3 is 14 residues long. The CDR3 loop is CASSLTWDTDTQYF. CDR3 bases: TGTGCCAGCAGCTTAACGTGGGATACAGATACGCAGTATTTT.

The chain employs TRBV7-2 and TRBJ1-4; D not resolved. There are 12 residues in the CDR3. Germline V gene lookup returns CDR1 SGHTA and CDR2 FQGNSA. With 2 bases removed from V and 3 bases from J, the gap between germline ends came to 1 base. The CDR3 here is CASSLPNEKLFF. Here the CDR3 DNA reads TGTGCCAGCAGCTTACCTAATGAAAAACTGTTTTTT.

This clone was counted at least ten times. This rearrangement joins TRBV28 to TRBJ1-4; possibly TRBD1 for D (5 bases). Trimming took off 8 bases at V and 7 bases at J, with 17 bases between the two ends. The CDR3 totals 14 residues. Germline lookup yields CDR1 MDHEN and CDR2 SYDVKM. In nucleotides, the CDR3 is TGTGCCAGCGAGAGACAGTCCCTAGGTGAAAAACTGTTTTTT. Translated: CASERQSLGEKLFF.

Only a few counts were recorded for this clone. Written as DNA, the CDR3 is TGCAGTGCTAGTAAGGGTGAAAAACTGTTTTTT. Its protein is CSASKGEKLFF. The chain joins TRBV20-1 to TRBJ1-4; the D is unclear. CDR3 size: 11 residues. V was cut by 3 bases and J by 7 bases, with 6 bases left in between. In germline, CDR1 is DFQATT, CDR2 SNEGSKA (reference sequence).

J is TRBJ1-5 and V is TRBV6-1; 9 nucleotides agree with TRBD1. This CDR3 spans 15 amino acids. Germline-derived CDR1 and CDR2 are MNHNS and SASEGT. V was clipped by 6 bases and J by 5 bases; unmatched bases: 8. This chain's CDR3 is CASRRGQGEDQPQHF. In nucleotides, the CDR3 is TGTGCCAGCAGAAGGGGACAGGGAGAAGATCAGCCCCAGCATTTT.

CDR3 residues: CATSRDKAGDFSGNTIYF. CDR3 nucleotide sequence: TGTGCCACCAGCAGAGATAAGGCAGGGGACTTTTCTGGAAACACCATATATTTT. This rearrangement joins TRBV15 to TRBJ1-3; D may be TRBD1 (6 bases). The length of the CDR3 is 18 residues. Trimming removed 0 bases at V and 1 base at J, with 16 bases between. In germline, CDR1 is LNHNV, CDR2 YYDKDF (reference sequence). Full variable domain (remainder filled in from reference TRBV15 and TRBJ1-3): DAMVIQNPRYQVTQFGKPVTLSCSQTLNHNVMYWYQQKSSQAPKLLFHYYDKDFNNEADTPDNFQSRRPNTSFCFLDIRSPGLGDTAMYLCATSRDKAGDFSGNTIYFGEGSWLTVV.

The chain couples TRBV7-2 to TRBJ1-2, with D unresolved. Germline V gene data show CDR1 as SGHTA and CDR2 as FQGNSA. V lost 1 base and J 10 bases, leaving 10 bases between the germline ends. This CDR3 is 12 amino acids long. CDR3 sequence: CASSLVGEVYTF. CDR3 sequence (DNA): TGTGCCAGCAGCTTAGTCGGCGAGGTCTACACCTTC. The full variable domain, completed using reference TRBV7-2 and TRBJ1-2, is GAGVSQSPSNKVTEKGKDVELRCDPISGHTALYWYRQSLGQGLEFLIYFQGNSAPDKSGLPSDRFSAERTGGSVSTLTIQRTQQEDSAVYLCASSLVGEVYTFGSGTRLTVV.

The V gene is TRBV7-9, the J gene TRBJ1-6; D is unresolved. Trimming took off 2 bases at V and 13 bases at J, with 9 bases between the two ends. Germline CDR1 is SEHNR and CDR2 is FQNEAQ (reference sequence). The CDR3 has 12 amino acids. The chain's CDR3 is CASSLMGFPLHF. For the CDR3, the DNA is TGTGCCAGCAGCTTAATGGGTTTTCCCCTCCACTTT.

This chain connects TRBV6-6 to TRBJ1-3; D remains unclear. Germline CDR1 and CDR2: MNHNY and SVGAGI (reference sequence). This CDR3 has 14 amino acids. The V end lost 2 bases, the J end lost 4 bases, and 9 bases lay between the germline ends. The CDR3 loop is CASSYPESGNTIYF. The CDR3 nucleotides are TGTGCCAGCAGTTACCCAGAATCGGGAAACACCATATATTTT.

The chain recombines TRBV5-1 with TRBJ2-5; D is uncertain. CDR1 is SGHRS, CDR2 YFSETQ, per germline. V was pared by 0 bases and J by 5 bases, with 8 bases between. The CDR3 spans 13 residues. This CDR3 reads CASSLGQTETQYF. The CDR3 nucleotides read TGCGCCAGCAGCTTGGGGCAGACGGAGACCCAGTACTTC.

This sequence joins TRBV6-5 and TRBJ2-5, with a tentative D call TRBD2 (6 bases). The CDR3 is made up of 14 amino acids. The germline V gene has CDR1 MNHEY and CDR2 SVGAGI. V was cut by 4 bases and J by 4 bases, with 13 bases left in between. DNA of the CDR3: TGTGCCAGCAGTTCATGGACGGAGGGAGAGACCCAGTACTTC. Protein product: CASSSWTEGETQYF.